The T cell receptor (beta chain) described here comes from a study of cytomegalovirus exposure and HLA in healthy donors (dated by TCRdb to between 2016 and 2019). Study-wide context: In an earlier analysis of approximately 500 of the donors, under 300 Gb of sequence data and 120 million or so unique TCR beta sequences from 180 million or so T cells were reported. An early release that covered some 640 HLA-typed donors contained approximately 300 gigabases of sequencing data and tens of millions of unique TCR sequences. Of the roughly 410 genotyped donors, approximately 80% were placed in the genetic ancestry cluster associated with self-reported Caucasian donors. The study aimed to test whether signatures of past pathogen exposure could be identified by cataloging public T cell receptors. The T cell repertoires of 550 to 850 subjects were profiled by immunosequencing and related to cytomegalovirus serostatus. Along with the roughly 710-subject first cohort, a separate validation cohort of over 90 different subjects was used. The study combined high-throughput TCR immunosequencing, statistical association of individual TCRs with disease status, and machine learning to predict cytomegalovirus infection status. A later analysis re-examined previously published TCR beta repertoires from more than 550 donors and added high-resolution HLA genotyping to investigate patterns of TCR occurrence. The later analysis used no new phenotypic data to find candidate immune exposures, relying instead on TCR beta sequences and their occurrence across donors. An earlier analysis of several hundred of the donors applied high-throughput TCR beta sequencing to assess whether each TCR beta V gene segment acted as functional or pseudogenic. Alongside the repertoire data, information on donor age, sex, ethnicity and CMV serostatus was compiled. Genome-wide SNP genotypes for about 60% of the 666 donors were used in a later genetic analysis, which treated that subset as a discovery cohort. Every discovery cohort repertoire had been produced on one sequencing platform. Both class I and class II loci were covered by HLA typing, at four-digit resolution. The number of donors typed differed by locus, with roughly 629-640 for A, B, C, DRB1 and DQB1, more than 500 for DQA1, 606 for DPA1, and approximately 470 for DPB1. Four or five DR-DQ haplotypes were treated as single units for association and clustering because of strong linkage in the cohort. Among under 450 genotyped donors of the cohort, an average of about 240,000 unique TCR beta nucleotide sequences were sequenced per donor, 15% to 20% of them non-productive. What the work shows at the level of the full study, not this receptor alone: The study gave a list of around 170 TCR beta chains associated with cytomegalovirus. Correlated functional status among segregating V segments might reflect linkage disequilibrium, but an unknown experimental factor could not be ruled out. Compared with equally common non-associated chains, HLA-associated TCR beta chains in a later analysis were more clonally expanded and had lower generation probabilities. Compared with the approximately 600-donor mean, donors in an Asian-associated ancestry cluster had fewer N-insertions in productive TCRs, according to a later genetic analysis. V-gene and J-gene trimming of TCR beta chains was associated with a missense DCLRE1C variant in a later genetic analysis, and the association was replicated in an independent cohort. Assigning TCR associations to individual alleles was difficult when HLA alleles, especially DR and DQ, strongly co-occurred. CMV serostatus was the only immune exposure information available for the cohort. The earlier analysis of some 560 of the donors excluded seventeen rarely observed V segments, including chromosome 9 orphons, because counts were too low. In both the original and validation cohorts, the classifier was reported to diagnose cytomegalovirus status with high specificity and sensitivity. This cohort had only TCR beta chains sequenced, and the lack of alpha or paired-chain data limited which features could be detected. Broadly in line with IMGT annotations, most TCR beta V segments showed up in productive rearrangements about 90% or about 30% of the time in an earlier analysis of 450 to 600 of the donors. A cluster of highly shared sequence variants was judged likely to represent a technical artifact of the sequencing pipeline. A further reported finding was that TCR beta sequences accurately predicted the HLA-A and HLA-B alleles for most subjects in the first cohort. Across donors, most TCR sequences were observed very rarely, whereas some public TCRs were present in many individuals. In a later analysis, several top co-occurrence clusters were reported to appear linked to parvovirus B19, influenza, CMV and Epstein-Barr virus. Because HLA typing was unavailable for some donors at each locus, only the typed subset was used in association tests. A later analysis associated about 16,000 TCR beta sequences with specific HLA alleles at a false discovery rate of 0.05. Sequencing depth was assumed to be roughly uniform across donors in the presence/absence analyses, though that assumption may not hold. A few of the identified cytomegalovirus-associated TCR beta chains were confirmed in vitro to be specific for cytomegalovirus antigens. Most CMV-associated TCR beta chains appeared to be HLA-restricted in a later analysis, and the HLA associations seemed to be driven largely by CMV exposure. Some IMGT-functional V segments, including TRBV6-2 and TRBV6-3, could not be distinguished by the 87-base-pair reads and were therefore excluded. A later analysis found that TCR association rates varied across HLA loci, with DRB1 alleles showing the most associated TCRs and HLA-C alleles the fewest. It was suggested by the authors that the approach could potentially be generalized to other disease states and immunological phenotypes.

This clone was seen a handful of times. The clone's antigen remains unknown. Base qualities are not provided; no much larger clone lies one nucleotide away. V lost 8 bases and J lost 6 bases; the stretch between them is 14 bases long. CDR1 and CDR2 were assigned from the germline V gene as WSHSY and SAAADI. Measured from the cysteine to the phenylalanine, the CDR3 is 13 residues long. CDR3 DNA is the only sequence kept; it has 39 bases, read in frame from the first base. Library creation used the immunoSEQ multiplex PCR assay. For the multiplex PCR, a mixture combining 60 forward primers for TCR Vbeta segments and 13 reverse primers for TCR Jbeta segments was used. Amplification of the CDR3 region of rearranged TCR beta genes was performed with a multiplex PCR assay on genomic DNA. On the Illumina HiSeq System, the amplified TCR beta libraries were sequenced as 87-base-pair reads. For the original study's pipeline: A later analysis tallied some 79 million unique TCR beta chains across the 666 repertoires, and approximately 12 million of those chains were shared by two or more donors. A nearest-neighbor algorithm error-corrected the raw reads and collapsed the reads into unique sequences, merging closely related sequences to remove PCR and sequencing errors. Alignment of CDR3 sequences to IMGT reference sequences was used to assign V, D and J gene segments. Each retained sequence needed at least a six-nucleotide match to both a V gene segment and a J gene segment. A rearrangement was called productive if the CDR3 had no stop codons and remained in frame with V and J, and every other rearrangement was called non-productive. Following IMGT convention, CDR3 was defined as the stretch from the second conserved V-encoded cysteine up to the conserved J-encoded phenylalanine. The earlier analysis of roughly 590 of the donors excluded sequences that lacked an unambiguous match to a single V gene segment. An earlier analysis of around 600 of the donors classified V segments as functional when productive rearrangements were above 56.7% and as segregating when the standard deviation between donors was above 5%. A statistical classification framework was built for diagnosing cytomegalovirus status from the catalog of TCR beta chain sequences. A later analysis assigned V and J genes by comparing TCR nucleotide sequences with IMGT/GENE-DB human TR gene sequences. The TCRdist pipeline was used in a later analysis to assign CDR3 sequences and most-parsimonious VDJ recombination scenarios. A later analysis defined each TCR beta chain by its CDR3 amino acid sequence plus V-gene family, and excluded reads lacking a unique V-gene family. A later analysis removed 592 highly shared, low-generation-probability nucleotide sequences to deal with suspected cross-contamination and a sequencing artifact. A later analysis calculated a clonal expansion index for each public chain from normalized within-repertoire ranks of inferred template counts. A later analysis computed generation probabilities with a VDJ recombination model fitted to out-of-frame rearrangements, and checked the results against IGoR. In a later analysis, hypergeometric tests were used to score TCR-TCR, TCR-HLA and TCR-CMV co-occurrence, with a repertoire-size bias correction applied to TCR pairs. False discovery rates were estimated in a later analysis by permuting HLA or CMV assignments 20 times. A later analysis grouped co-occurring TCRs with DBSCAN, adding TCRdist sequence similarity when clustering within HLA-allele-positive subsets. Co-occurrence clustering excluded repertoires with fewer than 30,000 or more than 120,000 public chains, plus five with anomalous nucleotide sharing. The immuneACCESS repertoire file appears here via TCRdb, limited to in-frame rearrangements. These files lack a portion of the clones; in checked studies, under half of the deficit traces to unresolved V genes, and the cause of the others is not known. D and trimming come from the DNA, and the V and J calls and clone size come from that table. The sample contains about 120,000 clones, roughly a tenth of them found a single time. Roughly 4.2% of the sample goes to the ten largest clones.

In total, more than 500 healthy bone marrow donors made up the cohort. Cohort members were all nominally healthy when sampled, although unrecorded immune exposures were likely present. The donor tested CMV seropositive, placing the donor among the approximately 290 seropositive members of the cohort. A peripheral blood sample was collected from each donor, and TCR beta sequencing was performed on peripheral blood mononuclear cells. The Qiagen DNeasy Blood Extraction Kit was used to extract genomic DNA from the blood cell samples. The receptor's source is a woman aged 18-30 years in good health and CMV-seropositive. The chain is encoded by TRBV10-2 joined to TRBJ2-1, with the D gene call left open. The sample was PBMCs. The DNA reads TGCGCCAGCGAGGCCTCCTTTCCCAATGAGCAGTTCTTC. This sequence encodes CASEASFPNEQFF.